This TCR beta chain was sequenced in a study of blood T cell repertoires in COVID-19. TCRdb keeps only in-frame clones here, not all; method: immunoSEQ multiplex PCR. The sample shows 300,000 to 400,000 clones, roughly 90% of them seen only once. Trimming cost V 3 bases and J 1 base; bases outside gene matches: 2. The CDR3 has 15 residues. The germline V gene has CDR1 KGHSH and CDR2 LQKENI. V is TRBV18 and J is TRBJ1-4; 7 nucleotides agree with TRBD1. This receptor was taken from a woman aged 45-65 years with active or convalescent COVID-19. The sample taken for sequencing was peripheral blood. In DNA, the CDR3 is TGTGCCAGCTCACCCCGACAGGGAACTAATGAAAAACTGTTTTTT. It yields the protein CASSPRQGTNEKLFF. The full variable domain, completed using reference TRBV18 and TRBJ1-4, is NAGVMQNPRHLVRRRGQEARLRCSPMKGHSHVYWYRQLPEEGLKFMVYLQKENIIDESGMPKERFSAEFPKEGPSILRIQQVVRGDSAAYFCASSPRQGTNEKLFFGSGTQLSVL.